The present entry profiles one T cell receptor beta chain with its context. This entry is derived from a study of blood T cell repertoires in COVID-19. Study overall: PBMCs, B-cell-depleted T cells, or T cells were the source of the cDNA or gDNA that made up the material.

The CDR3 contains 16 residues. The germline gives CDR1 SGHTA, CDR2 FQGNSA. V was pared by 5 bases and J by 9 bases, with 23 bases between. Sequencing used immunoSEQ multiplex PCR; TCRdb keeps in-frame clones, though not all of them. This sample yields a few hundred thousand clones, of which roughly 80% are seen a single time; roughly 3.6% belongs to the top ten. Material: PBMCs or T cells enriched from blood (not recorded which). This receptor was identified in a man in his fifties who had recovered from COVID-19. This chain uses TRBV7-2 with TRBJ1-3; D might be TRBD1 (5 bases). The CDR3 DNA reads as TGTGCCAGCAGCCCACCGCCCAGTTGGGGCGATGGCACCATATATTTT. This translates into CASSPPPSWGDGTIYF.